The T cell receptor beta chain described here comes from a study of cytomegalovirus exposure and HLA in healthy donors (dated by TCRdb to 2016 to 2017). About the study as a whole: An earlier analysis of approximately 640 of the donors reported 250 to 350 Gb of sequence data and roughly 110 million unique TCR beta sequences from about 180 million T cells. An early release that covered fewer than 750 HLA-typed donors contained approximately 290 gigabases of sequencing data and around 85 million unique TCR sequences. Of the roughly 400 genotyped donors, more than 75% were placed in the genetic ancestry cluster associated with self-reported Caucasian donors. The study aimed to test whether signatures of past pathogen exposure could be identified by cataloging public T cell receptors. The study profiled the T cell repertoires of hundreds of subjects by immunosequencing and related them to cytomegalovirus serostatus. Besides the first cohort of roughly 700 subjects, a separate validation cohort made up of 120 different subjects was used. High-throughput TCR immunosequencing, statistical association of individual TCRs with disease status, and machine learning were combined to predict cytomegalovirus infection status. In a later analysis, previously published TCR beta repertoires from 670 or so donors were re-analyzed and high-resolution HLA genotyping was added so that TCR occurrence patterns could be studied. In the later analysis, no new phenotypic data were used to find candidate immune exposures; instead, reliance was placed on TCR beta sequences and their occurrence across donors. In an earlier analysis of a few hundred of the donors, high-throughput TCR beta sequencing was used to judge whether each TCR beta V gene segment behaved as functional or pseudogenic. Alongside the repertoire data, information on donor age, sex, ethnicity and CMV serostatus was compiled. A later genetic analysis used genome-wide SNP genotypes for about three fifths of the 666 donors, treating that subset as a discovery cohort. All discovery cohort repertoires had been generated on a single sequencing platform. Both class I and class II loci were covered by HLA typing, at four-digit resolution. The number of typed donors differed by locus: about 620-640 for A, B, C, DRB1 and DQB1; approximately 540 for DQA1; approximately 600 for DPA1; and approximately 450 for DPB1. Roughly 5 DR-DQ haplotypes were handled as single units for association and clustering because linkage in the cohort was strong. Among a few hundred genotyped donors of the cohort, an average of about 240,000 unique TCR beta nucleotide sequences were sequenced per donor, around 20% of them non-productive. Overall results and qualifications from the work: About 15 rarely observed V segments, including chromosome 9 orphons, were excluded from the earlier analysis of approximately 500 of the donors because counts were too low. Because some donors lacked HLA typing at each locus, the association tests relied only on the typed subset. Sequencing depth was assumed to be roughly uniform across donors in the presence/absence analyses, though that assumption may not hold. A later analysis reported that several top co-occurrence clusters appeared linked to parvovirus B19, influenza, CMV and Epstein-Barr virus. The cohort was sequenced for TCR beta chains only, and without alpha or paired-chain data the features that could be detected were limited. Cytomegalovirus status was reported to be diagnosed by the classifier with high specificity and sensitivity in both the original and validation cohorts. In a later analysis, HLA-associated TCR beta chains showed more clonal expansion and lower generation probabilities than non-associated chains that were equally common. Strong co-occurrence of HLA alleles, especially DR and DQ, made assigning TCR associations to individual alleles difficult. The study listed 150 to 200 TCR beta chains as associated with cytomegalovirus. CMV serostatus was the only immune exposure information available for the cohort. A later analysis associated approximately 17,000 TCR beta sequences with specific HLA alleles at a false discovery rate of 0.05. Across donors, most TCR sequences were observed very rarely, whereas some public TCRs were present in many individuals. Because the 87-base-pair reads could not distinguish some IMGT-functional V segments, including TRBV6-2 and TRBV6-3, those segments were excluded. A later genetic analysis associated a missense DCLRE1C variant with V-gene and J-gene trimming of TCR beta chains, and an independent cohort replicated the association. A further reported finding was that TCR beta sequences accurately predicted the HLA-A and HLA-B alleles for most subjects in the first cohort. Linkage disequilibrium might explain the correlated functional status among segregating V segments, but an unknown experimental factor could not be excluded. According to a later genetic analysis, donors in an Asian-associated ancestry cluster had fewer N-insertions in productive TCRs than the approximately 610-donor mean. A later analysis found that TCR association rates varied across HLA loci, with DRB1 alleles showing the most associated TCRs and HLA-C alleles the fewest. Three of the identified cytomegalovirus-associated TCR beta chains were confirmed in vitro to be specific for cytomegalovirus antigens. The authors suggested that the approach could potentially be generalized to other disease states and immunological phenotypes. Broadly in line with IMGT annotations, most TCR beta V segments showed up in productive rearrangements about 87% or about 30% of the time in an earlier analysis of 450 to 600 of the donors. A later analysis found that most CMV-associated TCR beta chains appeared HLA-restricted, with HLA associations seemingly driven largely by CMV exposure. A cluster of highly shared sequence variants was judged likely to be a technical artifact of the sequencing pipeline.

Library creation used the immunoSEQ multiplex PCR assay. For the multiplex PCR, a mixture combining 60 forward primers for TCR Vbeta segments and 13 reverse primers for TCR Jbeta segments was used. A multiplex PCR assay on genomic DNA amplified the CDR3 region of rearranged TCR beta genes. Amplified TCR beta libraries were sequenced as 87-base-pair reads on the Illumina HiSeq System. Per the authors' processing: Across the 670 or so repertoires, a later analysis counted roughly 77 million unique TCR beta chains, 9.5 million to 13 million of which were shared by at least two donors. Raw reads were error-corrected and collapsed into unique sequences with a nearest-neighbor algorithm that merged closely related sequences to remove PCR and sequencing errors. V, D and J gene segments were assigned by aligning CDR3 sequences to IMGT reference sequences. For a sequence to be retained, a match of at least six nucleotides was required to both a V gene segment and a J gene segment. Rearrangements were classified as productive when the CDR3 lacked stop codons and remained in frame with V and J, and all other rearrangements were classified as non-productive. Following IMGT convention, CDR3 was defined as the stretch from the second conserved V-encoded cysteine to the conserved J-encoded phenylalanine. The earlier analysis of a few hundred of the donors excluded any sequence lacking an unambiguous match to a single V gene segment. In an earlier analysis of several hundred of the donors, a V segment was called functional when productive rearrangements were above 56.7%, and segregating when the standard deviation between donors exceeded 5%. A statistical classification framework was built to diagnose cytomegalovirus status from the catalog of TCR beta chain sequences. In a later analysis, V and J genes were assigned by comparing TCR nucleotide sequences against IMGT/GENE-DB human TR gene sequences. In a later analysis, CDR3 sequences and most-parsimonious VDJ recombination scenarios were assigned using the TCRdist pipeline. A later analysis defined each TCR beta chain by its CDR3 amino acid sequence plus V-gene family, and excluded reads lacking a unique V-gene family. In a later analysis, 450 to 600 highly shared, low-generation-probability nucleotide sequences were removed to address suspected cross-contamination and a sequencing artifact. A later analysis calculated a clonal expansion index for each public chain from normalized within-repertoire ranks of inferred template counts. In a later analysis, generation probabilities were computed using a VDJ recombination model fitted to out-of-frame rearrangements, and the results were checked against IGoR. In a later analysis, hypergeometric tests were used to score TCR-TCR, TCR-HLA and TCR-CMV co-occurrence, with a repertoire-size bias correction applied to TCR pairs. A later analysis estimated false discovery rates by permuting HLA or CMV assignments 20 times. In a later analysis, co-occurring TCRs were grouped using DBSCAN, and TCRdist sequence similarity was added for clustering within HLA-allele-positive subsets. For co-occurrence clustering, repertoires with fewer than 30,000 or more than 120,000 public chains were excluded, along with a handful of repertoires with anomalous nucleotide sharing. The table comes from immuneACCESS by way of TCRdb, which keeps in-frame sequences with V and J called. Part of the clones is missing from these tables; in studies checked, under half for an unresolved V gene and the rest for unknown reasons. V, J and clone size are taken as reported in that table, and D and trimming were inferred from the DNA itself. This sample lists more than 85,000 clones; around four fifths were detected once. The ten top clones hold around 2.9% of the sample.

In total, approximately 690 healthy bone marrow donors made up the cohort. All cohort members were sampled while nominally healthy, although unrecorded immune exposures were likely present. The donor was CMV seropositive and was included in the group of around 300 seropositive cohort members. Every donor gave a peripheral blood sample, and the peripheral blood mononuclear cells from that sample were used for TCR beta sequencing. The Qiagen DNeasy Blood Extraction Kit was used to extract genomic DNA from the blood cell samples. Remarks on this clone: The clone's antigen remains unknown. No clone much larger than this one lies a single base away; base qualities are absent.

The germline V gene specifies MRHNA as CDR1 and SNTAGT as CDR2. Cut back by 5 bases and 7 bases, the V and J ends lie 17 bases apart. Reading from cysteine to phenylalanine, the CDR3 counts 14 amino acids. The kept DNA is CDR3 alone, 42 bases in frame from the first base. The sequenced sample consisted of PBMCs. The receptor was isolated from an older woman in good health and CMV-seropositive. The rearrangement joined TRBV6-4 to TRBJ1-2; the D gene is possibly TRBD1, with 6 bases matching. In nucleotide form, the sequence is TGTGCCAGCAGTCGGCGCCGGGACACTGGTGGCTACACCTTC. It is translated as CASSRRRDTGGYTF.